This TCR beta chain was sequenced during a study of Tregs in tolerant kidney transplant recipients. This clone was observed once. Its antigen remains unknown. The germline V gene encodes CDR1 MDHEN and CDR2 SYDVKM. V was clipped by 3 bases and J by 6 bases, with 21 bases between them. CDR3 length: 17 amino acids. Mixed chimerism was transient after nonmyeloablative marrow transplants from related graft donors. Data came from immunoSEQ multiplex PCR; TCRdb stores just in-frame clones and leaves some out. The table includes approximately 60,000 clones, 87% detected once. Study-level results: Donor-specific Treg expansion exceeded global Treg expansion in tolerant patients, suggesting antigen drive. No direct test of biological reproducibility was done here. For some patients, primers changed over time, blocking nucleotide-level comparison.

The J gene is TRBJ2-1, the V gene TRBV28, with a possible D match to TRBD2 (5 bases). The material sequenced was CD4+ T cells from blood (PBMCs), taken 6 months after the transplant. This receptor was identified in a human patient who received a combined kidney and bone marrow transplant. Some T cells here may be from the graft donor. The CDR3 coding sequence is TGTGCCAGCAGTTTCACCCCCGGGGAATCCTTACCCAATGAGCAGTTCTTC. Amino acid sequence: CASSFTPGESLPNEQFF.